These 6 T cell receptor beta chains were sequenced from one sample in a study of cytomegalovirus exposure and HLA in healthy donors. Primers for the PCR totalled 60 Vbeta and 13 Jbeta. TCRdb's copy holds only in-frame clones and misses some; the assay was immunoSEQ multiplex PCR. The sample shows around 150,000 clones, under 70% of them seen only once. Sequencing was done on a sample of PBMCs. Receptors originate from a man aged 30 to 45 in good health and CMV-seropositive.

The chain couples TRBV19 to TRBJ1-5; D might be TRBD1 (5 bases). V dropped 7 bases and J dropped 6 bases, with 16 bases sitting between them. This CDR3 has 14 amino acids. Germline values: CDR1 LNHDA, CDR2 SQIVND (reference sequence). The CDR3 DNA reads TGTGCCAGTACCCCCGGGGGACCGAGTCAGCCCCAGCATTTT. Translating it yields CASTPGGPSQPQHF. The variable domain in full, with the rest retrieved from reference TRBV19 and TRBJ1-5, is DGGITQSPKYLFRKEGQNVTLSCEQNLNHDAMYWYRQDPGQGLRLIYYSQIVNDFQKGDIAEGYSVSREKKESFPLTVTSAQKNPTAFYLCASTPGGPSQPQHFGDGTRLSIL.

The chain combines TRBV9 with TRBJ2-6; a possible D gene is TRBD2 (5 bases). CDR1 SGDLS and CDR2 YYNGEE come from the germline V gene. The CDR3 has 14 amino acids. Trimming pared 4 bases from V and 1 base from J, leaving 6 bases between. The CDR3 sequence is CASSRESGANVLTF. CDR3 DNA sequence: TGTGCCAGCAGCCGGGAATCTGGGGCCAACGTCCTGACTTTC.

The chain employs TRBV4-1 and TRBJ2-5; possibly TRBD1 for D (5 bases). The assigned J gene may be wrong: the sequence end matches TRBJ2-7 better. The CDR3 covers 18 residues. Germline CDR1 reads MGHRA; CDR2 reads YSYEKL. The CDR3 reads CASSQVLKGRVGTYEQYF. DNA for the CDR3: TGCGCCAGCAGCCAAGTTTTAAAAGGCAGGGTGGGTACCTACGAGCAGTACTTC.

The V and J genes are TRBV6-5 and TRBJ1-6, with 8 bases lining up with TRBD1. CDR1 MNHEY and CDR2 SVGAGI come from the germline V gene. The CDR3 has 16 residues. With 0 bases clipped from V and 9 bases from J, the junction kept 7 bases outside the gene matches. CDR3 DNA sequence: TGTGCCAGCAGTTACTCGGGGAGACAGGGGAGTTCACCCCTCCACTTT. It translates to CASSYSGRQGSSPLHF.

The chain recombines TRBV9 with TRBJ2-3, with TRBD2 matching 10 bases. V lost 3 bases, J lost 6 bases, and 7 bases stayed unmatched. CDR1 and CDR2 from the germline V gene are SGDLS and YYNGEE. This CDR3 is built from 15 residues. The CDR3 DNA reads as TGTGCCAGCAGCGCCTCCGGGACTAGCGCCGATACGCAGTATTTT. Translation gives CASSASGTSADTQYF.

This chain uses TRBV6-1 with TRBJ2-7, with a weak D call TRBD1 (5 bases). Deletions cut 7 bases from V and 6 bases from J, with 16 bases between. Germline V CDR1 and CDR2: MNHNS, SASEGT. This CDR3 has 13 amino acids. CDR3 DNA sequence: TGTGCCAGCATTGACTCAGGGCTCCGCGAGCAGTACTTC. Translation gives CASIDSGLREQYF.